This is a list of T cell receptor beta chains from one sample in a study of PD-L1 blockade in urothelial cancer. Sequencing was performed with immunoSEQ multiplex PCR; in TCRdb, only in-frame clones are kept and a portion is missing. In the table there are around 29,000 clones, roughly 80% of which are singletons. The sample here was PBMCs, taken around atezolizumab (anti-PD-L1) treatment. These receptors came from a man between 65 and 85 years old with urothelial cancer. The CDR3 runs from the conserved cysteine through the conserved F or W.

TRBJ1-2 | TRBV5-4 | CASSATGTGFFYGYTF
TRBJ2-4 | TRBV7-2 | CASSSRRGGNIQYF
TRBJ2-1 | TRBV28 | CASSSLEGNYNEQFF
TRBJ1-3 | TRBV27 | CASRRTGGVSGNTIYF
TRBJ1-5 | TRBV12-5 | CASARDGQGLNQPQHF
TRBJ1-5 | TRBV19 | CASRTTGTGDSNQPQHF
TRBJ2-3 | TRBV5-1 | CASSSGDRTSGTDTQYF
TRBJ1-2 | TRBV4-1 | CASSQENSNYGYTF
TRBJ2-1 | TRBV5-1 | CASSRLQHDEQFF
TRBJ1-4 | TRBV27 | CASSPTSSGGREKLFF
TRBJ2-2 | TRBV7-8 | CASNPGLGGVHPGELFF
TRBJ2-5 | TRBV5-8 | CASSSGYSRGTQYF
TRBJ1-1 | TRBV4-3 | CASSQHLTGTEAFF
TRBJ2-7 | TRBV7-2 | CASSLVAAGGDYEQYF
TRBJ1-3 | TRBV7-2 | CASSLQGASSGNTIYF
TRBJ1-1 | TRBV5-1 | CASSLGQGAPEAFF
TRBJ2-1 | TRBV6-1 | CASSLSGGNNEQFF